The 28 T cell receptor beta chains below come from one sample, sequenced in a study of cytomegalovirus exposure and HLA in healthy donors. The PCR ran on 60 Vbeta and 13 Jbeta primers. Sequenced by immunoSEQ multiplex PCR; TCRdb stores in-frame clones only, minus some. The data hold approximately 190,000 clones, with approximately 80% observed a single time. The sample comprised PBMCs. These receptors came from a woman aged 18-29 years in good health and CMV-seronegative.

This chain connects TRBV15 to TRBJ2-1; D uncertain. V was trimmed by 5 bases and J by 5 bases, leaving 19 bases between them. Looked up from germline, CDR1 is LNHNV and CDR2 is YYDKDF (reference sequence). This CDR3 has 16 residues. CDR3: CATSDTNTNPDNEQFF. CDR3 DNA: TGTGCCACCAGCGATACGAATACTAACCCGGACAATGAGCAGTTCTTC.

This clone was found once. The CDR3 sequence is CASSTILAEIQETQYF. For the CDR3, the DNA is TGTGCCAGCAGCACCATACTAGCGGAGATTCAAGAGACCCAGTACTTC. The chain uses TRBV11-2 and TRBJ2-5, with 8 positions matching TRBD2. The V segment lost 5 bases and the J segment 2 bases; nucleotides outside the gene matches: 10. The CDR3 length is 16 residues. Germline CDR1 SGHAT, CDR2 FQNNGV.

The chain uses TRBV20-1 and TRBJ2-7; a weak D match, TRBD1 (6 bases). Per the germline V gene, CDR1 is DFQATT and CDR2 is SNEGSKA (reference sequence). This CDR3 comprises 11 residues. The CDR3 reads CGGQINYEQYF. The CDR3 bases are TGCGGGGGACAAATAAACTACGAGCAGTACTTC.

The chain recombines TRBV28 with TRBJ2-3; 7 bases match TRBD1. CDR1 is MDHEN and CDR2 is SYDVKM in the germline V gene. This CDR3 spans 15 amino acids. Trimming removed 5 bases from V and 1 base from J; junction bases left unmatched: 6. Here the CDR3 DNA reads TGTGCCAGCAGTCCAGACAGGGCCCGCACAGATACGCAGTATTTT. Protein sequence: CASSPDRARTDTQYF.

This rearrangement joins TRBV28 to TRBJ2-3; TRBD2 is a possible D gene (6 bases). Trimming stripped 7 bases from V and 4 bases from J, with 18 bases between. CDR3 length: 15 amino acids. Per germline, CDR1 MDHEN and CDR2 SYDVKM. In nucleotides, the CDR3 is TGTGCCAGCACCATACCGGGAGTCAAGTCAGATACGCAGTATTTT. Translating it yields CASTIPGVKSDTQYF.

The CDR3 protein is CASSPPGNQAGSSYNEQFF. CDR3 bases: TGTGCCAGCAGTCCCCCCGGCAATCAGGCGGGTTCGTCCTACAATGAGCAGTTCTTC. The chain recombines TRBV28 with TRBJ2-1, with D possibly TRBD2 on 5 matching bases. Trimming pared 5 bases from V and 1 base from J, leaving 24 bases between. The length of the CDR3 is 19 residues. Germline lookup yields CDR1 MDHEN and CDR2 SYDVKM.

V gene TRBV11-3 combines with J gene TRBJ2-1, with D maybe TRBD2 (5 bases). With 6 bases removed from V and 5 bases from J, the gap between germline ends came to 8 bases. CDR1 and CDR2 from the germline V gene are SGHNT and YENEEA. CDR3 length: 12 amino acids. This CDR3 is CASRGVDNEQFF. The DNA of the CDR3 is TGTGCCAGCAGGGGAGTCGACAATGAGCAGTTCTTC.

The gene calls are TRBV19 and TRBJ1-2; TRBD1 matches 8 bases. Trimming took 6 bases from V and 3 from J; bases not matched to a gene: 3. Germline values: CDR1 LNHDA, CDR2 SQIVND (reference sequence). This CDR3 is 13 amino acids long. CDR3 in DNA: TGTGCCAGTAGACAGGGGGGGTACTATGGCTACACCTTC. It encodes CASRQGGYYGYTF. The whole variable domain, remainder taken from reference TRBV19 and TRBJ1-2, is DGGITQSPKYLFRKEGQNVTLSCEQNLNHDAMYWYRQDPGQGLRLIYYSQIVNDFQKGDIAEGYSVSREKKESFPLTVTSAQKNPTAFYLCASRQGGYYGYTFGSGTRLTVV.

This clone was recorded only once. The V gene is TRBV11-2, the J gene TRBJ2-2; D unresolved. V gave up 1 base and J gave up 6 bases, with 9 bases separating them. Looked up from germline, CDR1 is SGHAT and CDR2 is FQNNGV. The CDR3 is 14 amino acids. CDR3: CASSLGGAAGELFF. The CDR3 DNA reads TGTGCCAGCAGCTTAGGAGGCGCGGCCGGGGAGCTGTTTTTT.

The chain combines TRBV4-2 with TRBJ1-3; 7 bases agree with TRBD1. J lost 6 bases, V lost 0 bases, and 5 bases had no gene match. The germline CDR1 and CDR2 sequences are LGHNA and YNFKEQ. The CDR3 loop spans 15 amino acids. The CDR3 here is CASSQEGQSANTIYF. Here the CDR3 DNA reads TGTGCCAGCAGCCAAGAGGGACAGTCGGCAAACACCATATATTTT.

The chain has TRBV4-1 and TRBJ2-5; possible D gene TRBD1, 6 bases. V lost 0 bases to trimming and J lost 9 bases, with 11 bases between them. Germline-derived CDR1 and CDR2 are MGHRA and YSYEKL. This CDR3 has 13 amino acids. The CDR3 DNA reads as TGCGCCAGCAGCCAAGAAGGGCCAGGGGCCCAGTACTTC. Residues: CASSQEGPGAQYF.

The V call is TRBV2, the J call TRBJ2-1; no clear D gene. The CDR3 has 10 amino acids. Germline CDR1 reads SNHLY; CDR2 reads FYNNEI. The germline V and J ends were trimmed by 6 bases and 8 bases, with 5 bases remaining between them. DNA of the CDR3: TGTGCCAGCAGCCTCGATGAGCAGTTCTTC. Protein product: CASSLDEQFF.

The rearrangement joins TRBV6-1 to TRBJ2-7; tentative D call: TRBD1 (6 bases). Germline V gives CDR1 MNHNS, CDR2 SASEGT. Trimming shortened V by 7 bases and J by 5 bases, and 21 bases separated the two germline ends. The CDR3 extends over 15 amino acids. CDR3 in amino acids: CASISDRYSVHEQYV. In DNA form, the CDR3 reads TGTGCCAGCATTTCCGACAGGTACTCGGTTCACGAGCAGTACGTC.

This rearrangement joins TRBV9 to TRBJ2-7, with a tentative D call TRBD1 (6 bases). CDR3 length equals 13 residues. Germline V gene lookup returns CDR1 SGDLS and CDR2 YYNGEE. V lost 0 bases and J lost 6, with 10 bases in between. CDR3 amino acids: CASSVGQGSEQYF. DNA of the CDR3: TGTGCCAGCAGCGTAGGCCAGGGGAGCGAGCAGTACTTC.

This chain connects TRBV7-9 to TRBJ2-7; D is perhaps TRBD1 (5 bases). V lost 7 bases, J lost 6 bases, and 22 bases lay in between. This CDR3 spans 15 amino acids. The germline V gene encodes CDR1 SEHNR and CDR2 FQNEAQ (reference sequence). CDR3 sequence reads: CASTPTQDIDGEQYF. The CDR3 DNA follows: TGTGCCAGCACCCCAACCCAGGACATAGATGGCGAGCAGTACTTC.

The chain couples TRBV23-1 to TRBJ2-7; 14 nucleotides agree with TRBD2. TRBV23-1 is annotated as an ORF whose role is uncertain. Germline trimming cut 3 bases from V and 3 bases from J; bases unmatched to any gene: 7. The CDR3 covers 17 residues. CDR3 amino acids: CASSQAGTSGSLYEQYF. The CDR3 nucleotides read TGCGCCAGCAGTCAGGCCGGGACTAGCGGGAGCCTCTACGAGCAGTACTTC.

This clone was recorded many times. The chain is built from TRBV6-1 and TRBJ2-7, with D tentatively TRBD1 (6 bases). Trimming removed 0 bases at V and 6 bases at J, with 12 bases between. There are 14 residues in the CDR3. Germline V gives CDR1 MNHNS, CDR2 SASEGT. CDR3 loop: CASSEAGTGLEQYF. DNA of the CDR3: TGTGCCAGCAGTGAAGCCGGAACAGGGCTCGAGCAGTACTTC.

The rearrangement links TRBV10-2 to TRBJ2-3; D may be TRBD1 (5 bases). The V end lost 3 bases, the J end lost 5 bases, and 18 bases lay between the germline ends. This CDR3 is 16 amino acids long. Germline CDR1 reads WSHSY; CDR2 reads SAAADI. CDR3 protein: CASSEYARALEDTQYF. The CDR3 DNA reads as TGCGCCAGCAGTGAATATGCCAGGGCCCTCGAAGATACGCAGTATTTT.

V and J are TRBV6-1 and TRBJ2-7; maybe TRBD1 (6 bases). V was cut by 3 bases and J by 2 bases, with 14 bases left in between. The CDR3 runs to 15 residues. CDR1 and CDR2 (germline): MNHNS, SASEGT. CDR3 amino acids: CASSEPGTPPYEQYF. The DNA of the CDR3 is TGTGCCAGCAGTGAGCCCGGGACACCCCCCTACGAGCAGTACTTC.

V and J are TRBV5-5 and TRBJ2-7; the D gene is possibly TRBD1 (5 bases). The germline gives CDR1 SGHKS, CDR2 YYEKEE (reference sequence). This CDR3 is 15 amino acids long. The V and J ends lost 0 bases and 1 base respectively, with 11 bases between them. The CDR3 reads CASSLGRAPSYEQYF. The CDR3 DNA is TGTGCCAGCAGCTTGGGCAGGGCGCCATCCTACGAGCAGTACTTC.

The chain couples TRBV12-5 to TRBJ2-1; D not resolved. The CDR3 has 14 residues. In germline, CDR1 is LGHNT, CDR2 FRNRAP. V lost 8 bases, J lost 0 bases, and 11 bases lay in between. CDR3 loop: CASSLESSYNEQFF. CDR3 DNA: TGTGCTAGTAGTCTGGAGAGCTCCTACAATGAGCAGTTCTTC. Together with reference TRBV12-5 and TRBJ2-1, the CDR3 gives the full variable domain: DARVTQTPRHKVTEMGQEVTMRCQPILGHNTVFWYRQTMMQGLELLAYFRNRAPLDDSGMPKDRFSAEMPDATLATLKIQPSEPRDSAVYFCASSLESSYNEQFFGPGTRLTVL.

The rearrangement joins TRBV5-1 to TRBJ2-1, with D maybe TRBD2 (6 bases). Per the germline V gene, CDR1 is SGHRS and CDR2 is YFSETQ. V lost 0 bases and J 4 bases, leaving 14 bases between the germline ends. The CDR3 sequence is 16 residues long. The CDR3 DNA is TGCGCCAGCAGCTTGGTGGGCGGGATGACTTACAATGAGCAGTTCTTC. This gives the protein CASSLVGGMTYNEQFF.

This rearrangement joins TRBV5-6 to TRBJ1-1; the match to TRBD1 covers 7 bases. V was clipped by 3 bases and J by 7 bases; unmatched bases: 9. The CDR3 has 14 residues. CDR1 is SGHDT, CDR2 YYEEEE, per germline. Here the CDR3 DNA reads TGTGCCAGCAGCTACAGGGGTGGCGCTAGTGAAGCTTTCTTT. Protein product: CASSYRGGASEAFF.

The J gene is TRBJ1-4, the V gene TRBV9; TRBD1 is a possible D gene (5 bases). This CDR3 comprises 15 residues. Germline CDR1 is SGDLS and CDR2 is YYNGEE. Trimming removed 3 bases from V and 6 bases from J, with 15 bases in between. The CDR3 loop reads CASSASVIRDEKLFF. CDR3 sequence (DNA): TGTGCCAGCAGCGCCAGCGTTATCAGGGATGAAAAACTGTTTTTT.

This chain links TRBV19 with TRBJ1-5; a possible D gene is TRBD1 (5 bases). CDR3 length: 18 amino acids. Per the germline V gene, CDR1 is LNHDA and CDR2 is SQIVND (reference sequence). V lost 2 bases to trimming and J lost 6 bases, with 23 bases between them. CDR3 sequence reads: CASSIPETAGWGFQPQHF. CDR3 sequence (DNA): TGTGCCAGTAGTATACCGGAAACGGCGGGATGGGGGTTTCAGCCCCAGCATTTT.

The chain has TRBV6-1 and TRBJ2-7, with 9 bases that match TRBD2. The CDR3 runs to 16 residues. V trimming: 0 bases; J trimming: 7 bases; junction bases outside the gene matches: 10. The germline V gene has CDR1 MNHNS and CDR2 SASEGT. This CDR3 reads CASSEAPGGRASEQYF. The CDR3 DNA is TGTGCCAGCAGTGAAGCTCCAGGCGGGAGGGCTTCTGAGCAGTACTTC.

This rearrangement joins TRBV4-2 to TRBJ2-7, with 9 bases fitting TRBD2. Germline V gives CDR1 LGHNA, CDR2 YNFKEQ. CDR3 length: 17 amino acids. The V segment lost 0 bases and the J segment 5 bases; nucleotides outside the gene matches: 11. The CDR3 protein is CASSQDQWVAGVDEQYF. DNA of the CDR3: TGTGCCAGCAGCCAAGATCAGTGGGTAGCGGGAGTTGACGAGCAGTACTTC.

The CDR3 sequence is CASSSRGYSNQPQHF. In DNA, the CDR3 is TGTGCCAGCAGCTCACGGGGATATAGCAATCAGCCCCAGCATTTT. J is TRBJ1-5 and V is TRBV5-6; D uncertain. The CDR3 is 15 amino acids. The V gene lost 3 bases and the J gene lost 0 bases, with 10 bases spanning the gap. Germline lookup yields CDR1 SGHDT and CDR2 YYEEEE.